Listed here are 22 T cell receptor beta chains from one sample, sequenced in a study of blood T cell repertoires in COVID-19. TCRdb's copy holds only in-frame clones and misses some; the assay was immunoSEQ multiplex PCR. The data contain hundreds of thousands of clones, about 83% of them singletons. Input material: PBMCs or T cells enriched from blood (not recorded which). The receptors shown here come from a woman aged 40 to 50 who had recovered from COVID-19.

There are a few counts of this clone. The CDR3 DNA follows: TGTGCCAGCAGCTTGGCCGTCCACGAGCAGTACTTC. Its translation: CASSLAVHEQYF. The chain links TRBV5-8 to TRBJ2-7, with D uncertain. The germline V and J ends were trimmed by 0 bases and 5 bases, with 6 bases remaining between them. Germline V CDR1 and CDR2: SGHTS, YDEGEE. CDR3 length equals 12 residues.

The genes are TRBV6-1 and TRBJ1-5, with D maybe TRBD1 (6 bases). CDR1 is MNHNS and CDR2 is SASEGT in the germline V gene. CDR3 length: 14 residues. Deletions cut 2 bases from V and 7 bases from J, with 12 bases between. The DNA of the CDR3 is TGTGCCAGCAGTGAAAGTGGGGGCTGGCAGCCCCAGCATTTT. Amino acid sequence: CASSESGGWQPQHF.

The chain couples TRBV18 to TRBJ1-3, with a weak D call TRBD1 (5 bases). Germline loops: CDR1 KGHSH, CDR2 LQKENI. Trimming removed 2 bases from V and 3 bases from J, with 14 bases in between. The CDR3 is 16 amino acids. CDR3 nucleotides: TGTGCCAGCTCACCAACTCGACAGTCAGGTGGAAACACCATATATTTT. Its translation: CASSPTRQSGGNTIYF.

A few counts support this clone. This chain joins TRBV12-3 or TRBV12-4 and TRBJ2-7, with D hard to call. V dropped 3 bases and J dropped 9 bases, with 12 bases sitting between them. This CDR3 is built from 12 residues. CDR3 residues: CASSFTESVQYF. The DNA for the CDR3 is TGTGCCAGCAGTTTTACGGAGAGCGTGCAGTACTTC.

The chain combines TRBV19 with TRBJ1-6; TRBD1 agrees at 10 bases. This CDR3 is built from 15 residues. Unmatched junction bases numbered 12, after V lost 5 bases and J lost 14 bases. Germline V CDR1 and CDR2: LNHDA, SQIVND (reference sequence). The CDR3 DNA sequence: TGTGCCAGTAGTCTCACGGGGACAGGGGAGTGGGCCCTCCACTTT. This translates into CASSLTGTGEWALHF.

The chain joins TRBV9 to TRBJ1-5; D not resolved. Germline V CDR1 and CDR2: SGDLS, YYNGEE. This CDR3 contains 13 residues. The germline V and J ends were trimmed by 4 bases and 4 bases, with 9 bases remaining between them. CDR3 loop: CASSLSVNQPQHF. The CDR3 region has the DNA TGTGCCAGCAGCCTCAGCGTGAATCAGCCCCAGCATTTT.

The V and J genes are TRBV7-8 and TRBJ2-7; 12 positions agree with TRBD1. Germline assignment: CDR1 SGHVS and CDR2 FQNEAQ. The junction had 7 bases not matched to a gene; V was cut back by 7 bases and J by 6 bases. The CDR3 has 14 residues. CDR3 sequence (DNA): TGTGCCAGCAAGTCGGGACAGGGGGCGATCGAGCAGTACTTC. It codes for CASKSGQGAIEQYF.

This clone was observed a single time. The CDR3 DNA sequence: TGTGCCAGCATCGCGGGGGCAGTCACAACCGAGCAGTACTTC. It specifies CASIAGAVTTEQYF. The rearrangement uses TRBV28 and TRBJ2-7; TRBD2 might be the D (7 bases). V was cut by 7 bases and J by 6 bases, with 19 bases left in between. Germline CDR1 MDHEN, CDR2 SYDVKM. The CDR3 consists of 14 residues.

V and J are TRBV3-1 (or the pseudogene TRBV3-2) and TRBJ2-1, with 7 bases that match TRBD2. Unmatched junction bases numbered 6, after V lost 1 base and J lost 15 bases. The CDR3 runs 12 residues. Germline loops: CDR1 LGHDT, CDR2 YNNKEL (reference sequence). CDR3 sequence (DNA): TGTGCCAGCAGCCAAGTGGGAGGGTATAGGTTCTTC. This translates into CASSQVGGYRFF.

This chain uses TRBV27 with TRBJ1-2; 9 bases map to TRBD1. The CDR3 has 14 residues. Germline V lookup: CDR1 MNHEY, CDR2 SMNVEV (reference sequence). The V gene end was trimmed by 3 bases and the J gene end by 8 bases; junction bases not matched to a gene: 7. The DNA for the CDR3 is TGTGCCAGCAGTTTGACCGGGACAGGGTTGGGCTACACCTTC. Translation gives CASSLTGTGLGYTF.

This clone was seen only a few times. The chain is built from TRBV11-2 and TRBJ1-2, with D maybe TRBD1 (6 bases). V lost 1 base to trimming and J lost 8 bases, with 11 bases between them. Germline V CDR1 and CDR2: SGHAT, FQNNGV. The CDR3 contains 13 residues. Here the CDR3 reads CASSLGQGNGYTF. CDR3 bases: TGTGCCAGCAGCTTAGGTCAGGGGAACGGCTACACCTTC.

The chain joins TRBV2 to TRBJ1-4; D unresolved. V lost 6 bases and J lost 4, with 12 bases in between. Germline V gives CDR1 SNHLY, CDR2 FYNNEI. This CDR3 has 14 amino acids. CDR3 region: CASRFAQLNEKLFF. CDR3 in DNA: TGTGCCAGCAGATTCGCACAGCTTAATGAAAAACTGTTTTTT. Full variable domain (remainder filled in from reference TRBV2 and TRBJ1-4): EPEVTQTPSHQVTQMGQEVILRCVPISNHLYFYWYRQILGQKVEFLVSFYNNEISEKSEIFDDQFSVERPDGSNFTLKIRSTKLEDSAMYFCASRFAQLNEKLFFGSGTQLSVL.

V and J are TRBV27 and TRBJ2-3; the D gene is possibly TRBD2 (6 bases). Trimming shortened V by 6 bases and J by 3 bases, and 16 bases separated the two germline ends. Germline CDR1 reads MNHEY; CDR2 reads SMNVEV (reference sequence). CDR3 length: 15 residues. CDR3 bases: TGTGCCAGCAGCTCGGTCTGGGGAGGTACAGATACGCAGTATTTT. The encoded protein is CASSSVWGGTDTQYF.

The chain recombines TRBV27 with TRBJ2-3; tentative D call: TRBD2 (6 bases). This CDR3 region has 17 residues. Between the trimmed V and J ends, which lost 5 bases and 0 bases, there was a span of 18 bases. Germline loops: CDR1 MNHEY, CDR2 SMNVEV (reference sequence). CDR3 DNA sequence: TGTGCCAGCAGTCCGCCCGGGGACTTCCTAAGCACAGATACGCAGTATTTT. Translated: CASSPPGDFLSTDTQYF.

The V call is TRBV12-3 or TRBV12-4, the J call TRBJ1-2, with D unresolved. V lost 8 bases and J 6 bases, leaving 16 bases between the germline ends. This CDR3 region has 13 residues. The CDR3 protein is CASGLFSKDGYTF. CDR3 nucleotide sequence: TGTGCCAGCGGCTTATTTTCGAAAGATGGCTACACCTTC.

A single count supports this clone. V is TRBV19 and J is TRBJ1-1; 9 bases align to TRBD1. J gave up 6 bases and V 6 bases, and 17 bases lay outside the gene matches. The CDR3 totals 17 residues. CDR1 and CDR2 (germline): LNHDA, SQIVND (reference sequence). The CDR3 region has the DNA TGTGCCAGTAGCTCCGAGGGAAACAGGGGGCCTCTGGCTGAAGCTTTCTTT. Translating gives CASSSEGNRGPLAEAFF.

The chain recombines TRBV15 with TRBJ2-3, with 12 bases fitting TRBD2. This CDR3 is built from 16 residues. Germline-derived CDR1 and CDR2 are LNHNV and YYDKDF (reference sequence). V lost 1 base, J lost 6 bases, and 5 bases stayed unmatched. The CDR3 spells CATSRVLAGGLDTQYF. CDR3 nucleotide sequence: TGTGCCACCAGCAGAGTACTAGCGGGAGGTTTGGATACGCAGTATTTT.

CDR3 sequence: CASSYSRSGRGDFYGYTF. CDR3 nucleotides: TGTGCCAGCAGTTACTCGAGGAGCGGCAGGGGGGACTTCTATGGCTACACCTTC. The chain links TRBV6-2 or TRBV6-3 to TRBJ1-2; 7 bases match TRBD1. The germline V gene has CDR1 MNHEY and CDR2 SVGEGT. The CDR3 is 18 residues long. Trimming removed 0 bases from V and 4 bases from J; junction bases left unmatched: 14.

The V call is TRBV29-1, the J call TRBJ2-1; perhaps TRBD1 as D (6 bases). CDR3 length: 17 residues. In germline, CDR1 is SQVTM, CDR2 ANQGSEA. The V end was cut by 3 bases, the J end by 8 bases, with 26 bases between. CDR3 protein: CSVEGTSAESRGDEQFF. CDR3 nucleotides: TGCAGCGTTGAGGGTACGAGTGCGGAATCCAGGGGCGATGAGCAGTTCTTC.

The genes are TRBV3-1 (or the pseudogene TRBV3-2) and TRBJ2-2; TRBD2 aligns across 10 bases. This CDR3 spans 15 amino acids. The J segment lost 6 bases and the V segment lost 4 bases, leaving 5 bases of the junction unmatched. From germline, CDR1 is LGHDT and CDR2 YNNKEL (reference sequence). CDR3 nucleotide sequence: TGTGCCAGCAGCCTGGGACTAGCGTCGTCCGGGGAGCTGTTTTTT. The encoded protein is CASSLGLASSGELFF.

The chain has TRBV28 and TRBJ1-3; D gene ambiguous. Germline V gene lookup returns CDR1 MDHEN and CDR2 SYDVKM. Trimming shortened V by 6 bases and J by 4 bases, and 16 bases separated the two germline ends. There are 15 residues in the CDR3. The CDR3 sequence: CASRSQDSRGNTIYF. The CDR3, as DNA: TGTGCCAGCAGATCTCAGGATTCAAGAGGAAACACCATATATTTT.

This chain joins TRBV27 and TRBJ1-2; D may be TRBD1 (5 bases). Germline loops: CDR1 MNHEY, CDR2 SMNVEV (reference sequence). Trimming removed 5 bases at V and 1 base at J, with 14 bases between. The CDR3 runs 15 residues. Here the CDR3 reads CASSPGTKLNYGYTF. CDR3 sequence (DNA): TGTGCCAGCAGTCCCGGGACTAAGCTTAACTATGGCTACACCTTC.